One and the same sample provided the 7 T cell receptor beta chains below, sequenced in a study of shared clonotypes between healthy human individuals. The method was immunoSEQ multiplex PCR; TCRdb's version includes in-frame clones alone and lacks a portion of them. In the table there are 2 million to 3 million clones, under 95% of which are singletons. Sequencing input: naive CD4+ T cells from PBMCs. The subset denotes: CD45RA+ positively selected. All receptors derive from a man in his late teens or twenties in good health. Some clones in this sample may be carry-over from other donors' samples.

V usage is TRBV6-5 and J usage is TRBJ1-2; the D gene is possibly TRBD1 (6 bases). CDR3 length: 14 residues. The germline CDR1 and CDR2 sequences are MNHEY and SVGAGI. Between the trimmed V and J ends, which lost 5 bases and 6 bases, there was a span of 16 bases. As DNA, the CDR3 is TGTGCCAGCAGTCTGACGACAGGTAGAAATGGCTACACCTTC. As protein: CASSLTTGRNGYTF.

The count of this clone is one. The V call is TRBV7-3, the J call TRBJ2-1; D call uncertain. This CDR3 is built from 15 residues. V gave up 4 bases and J gave up 0 bases, with 10 bases separating them. Germline CDR1 reads SGHTA; CDR2 reads FQGTGA. CDR3 nucleotide sequence: TGTGCCAGCAGCTCCTACCCAAGCTCCTACAATGAGCAGTTCTTC. Amino acids: CASSSYPSSYNEQFF. The whole variable domain, remainder taken from reference TRBV7-3 and TRBJ2-1, is GAGVSQTPSNKVTEKGKYVELRCDPISGHTALYWYRQSLGQGPEFLIYFQGTGAADDSGLPNDRFFAVRPEGSVSTLKIQRTERGDSAVYLCASSSYPSSYNEQFFGPGTRLTVL.

The chain combines TRBV9 with TRBJ2-3, with D possibly being TRBD2 (7 bases). Germline CDR1 SGDLS, CDR2 YYNGEE. V lost 5 bases and J 4 bases, leaving 20 bases between the germline ends. The CDR3 sequence is 16 residues long. The CDR3 bases are TGTGCCAGCAGTAGAGGGGGGGACTGGAGCGCAGATACGCAGTATTTT. As protein: CASSRGGDWSADTQYF.

J is TRBJ2-2 and V is TRBV18; TRBD2 matches 13 bases. The CDR3 covers 18 residues. V shed 4 bases, J shed 4 bases, and the junction held 9 bases outside the gene matches. Germline V gene lookup returns CDR1 KGHSH and CDR2 LQKENI. CDR3 DNA sequence: TGTGCCAGCTCACTCAGACTAGCGGGAGGCCAAGGCACCGGGGAGCTGTTTTTT. Protein sequence: CASSLRLAGGQGTGELFF. The entire variable domain, with the rest obtained from reference TRBV18 and TRBJ2-2, is as follows: NAGVMQNPRHLVRRRGQEARLRCSPMKGHSHVYWYRQLPEEGLKFMVYLQKENIIDESGMPKERFSAEFPKEGPSILRIQQVVRGDSAAYFCASSLRLAGGQGTGELFFGEGSRLTVL.

V gene TRBV13 combines with J gene TRBJ2-1, with 10 nucleotides matching TRBD2. The CDR3 totals 16 residues. J lost 7 bases, V lost 5 bases, and 11 bases had no gene match. Germline V CDR1 and CDR2: PRHDT, FYEKMQ (reference sequence). As DNA, the CDR3 is TGTGCCAGCAGCCATCGGAGCGGGAGGGCCCCGAATGAGCAGTTCTTC. Its protein product is CASSHRSGRAPNEQFF.

The rearrangement links TRBV28 to TRBJ2-5; D remains unclear. The CDR3 is made up of 15 amino acids. V was pared by 6 bases and J by 4 bases, with 18 bases between. Per the germline V gene, CDR1 is MDHEN and CDR2 is SYDVKM. The CDR3 protein is CASSLTTPSRETQYF. For the CDR3, the DNA is TGTGCCAGCAGCCTGACGACCCCATCAAGAGAGACCCAGTACTTC.

The chain employs TRBV5-1 and TRBJ1-4, with a tentative D call TRBD1 (6 bases). This CDR3 is 14 amino acids long. V lost 6 bases and J 5 bases, leaving 14 bases between the germline ends. The germline V gene encodes CDR1 SGHRS and CDR2 YFSETQ. CDR3 sequence: CASTSDRQNEKLFF. The CDR3 DNA is TGCGCCAGCACGTCGGACAGACAGAATGAAAAACTGTTTTTT.